These 14 T cell receptor beta chains share one sample of origin, sequenced in a study of shared clonotypes between healthy human individuals. Positively selected for CCR7, the CD45RO-negative cells used as naive CD8 cells excluded terminally differentiated effector memory CD45RA+ cells. Assay used: immunoSEQ multiplex PCR; TCRdb lists only in-frame clones, some missing. Of 1.5 million to 2.5 million clones in the sample, about 95% are singletons; the top ten hold roughly 1%. The sequenced sample was naive CD8+ T cells sorted from blood. The receptors here all came from a young man in good health.

J is TRBJ1-5 and V is TRBV2; D uncertain. Germline V gene data show CDR1 as SNHLY and CDR2 as FYNNEI. This CDR3 is built from 17 residues. V shed 2 bases and J shed 2 bases, with 16 bases lying between them. The CDR3 is CASSERFRGAGNQPQHF. Written as DNA, the CDR3 is TGTGCCAGCAGTGAAAGGTTCCGGGGAGCTGGCAATCAGCCCCAGCATTTT.

In its sample, this clone was seen once. The J gene is TRBJ2-2, the V gene TRBV4-1; D is unresolved. Germline CDR1 MGHRA, CDR2 YSYEKL. The CDR3 totals 14 residues. V shed 1 base and J shed 5 bases, with 8 bases lying between them. The CDR3 spells CASSQGFGTGELFF. The CDR3 nucleotides are TGCGCCAGCAGCCAAGGATTTGGGACCGGGGAGCTGTTTTTT.

This chain links TRBV29-1 with TRBJ1-2; no reliable D call. Germline-derived CDR1 and CDR2 are SQVTM and ANQGSEA. The V gene lost 1 base and the J gene lost 5 bases, with 14 bases spanning the gap. The CDR3 totals 14 residues. The CDR3 protein is CSVEGGRTGYGYTF. The CDR3 DNA reads as TGCAGCGTTGAAGGAGGCCGCACGGGGTATGGCTACACCTTC.

In its sample, this clone was seen once. The V call is TRBV19, the J call TRBJ1-5, with D perhaps matching TRBD1 (5 bases). The CDR3 consists of 13 residues. V was pared by 1 base and J by 8 bases, with 9 bases between. Per germline, CDR1 LNHDA and CDR2 SQIVND (reference sequence). Here the CDR3 reads CASSIGGAEPQHF. The CDR3 DNA is TGTGCCAGTAGTATAGGGGGCGCGGAGCCCCAGCATTTT.

J is TRBJ2-1 and V is TRBV27; 9 positions match TRBD1. J gave up 8 bases and V 6 bases, and 11 bases lay outside the gene matches. Per germline, CDR1 MNHEY and CDR2 SMNVEV (reference sequence). The CDR3 consists of 15 residues. CDR3 sequence: CASSSTGTGKDEQFF. In DNA form, the CDR3 reads TGTGCCAGCAGCTCAACCGGGACAGGGAAAGATGAGCAGTTCTTC.

This clone was counted once. The chain recombines TRBV4-1 with TRBJ1-6; D is undetermined. V dropped 0 bases and J dropped 8 bases, with 5 bases sitting between them. Per the germline V gene, CDR1 is MGHRA and CDR2 is YSYEKL. The CDR3 has 13 residues. DNA for the CDR3: TGCGCCAGCAGCCAAGAGAACCATTCACCCCTCCACTTT. Translated: CASSQENHSPLHF.

V usage is TRBV4-1 and J usage is TRBJ2-5; D possibly corresponds to TRBD1 (5 bases). The CDR3 spans 15 residues. Per germline, CDR1 MGHRA and CDR2 YSYEKL. V lost 1 base and J 4 bases, leaving 13 bases between the germline ends. The CDR3 region has the DNA TGCGCCAGCAGCCAAGTTGGGGCCCGAGGAGAGACCCAGTACTTC. Translating gives CASSQVGARGETQYF.

Concerning this clone itself: The sample has other DNA sequences that encode this CDR3 too. The chain has TRBV4-1 and TRBJ1-1; D gene ambiguous. V lost 3 bases to trimming and J lost 0 bases, with 2 bases between them. In germline, CDR1 is MGHRA, CDR2 YSYEKL. This CDR3 is built from 12 residues. CDR3 nucleotides: TGCGCCAGCAGCCACTTGAACACTGAAGCTTTCTTT. Translation gives CASSHLNTEAFF.

This chain joins TRBV7-6 and TRBJ1-1, with D tentatively TRBD1 (6 bases). The CDR3 spans 12 residues. Trimming pared 2 bases from V and 7 bases from J, leaving 8 bases between. Germline CDR1 and CDR2: SGHVS and FNYEAQ. In nucleotides, the CDR3 is TGTGCCAGCAGCTTATTAGGGGGTGAAGCTTTCTTT. This gives the protein CASSLLGGEAFF.

The chain employs TRBV11-2 and TRBJ2-7, with D tentatively TRBD1 or TRBD2 (5 bases each). V lost 3 bases, J lost 5 bases, and 8 bases lay in between. There are 12 residues in the CDR3. The germline CDR1 and CDR2 sequences are SGHAT and FQNNGV. The CDR3 is CASSFWDDEQYF. The CDR3 DNA is TGTGCCAGCAGCTTCTGGGACGACGAGCAGTACTTC.

This clone was seen once. This chain uses TRBV6-5 with TRBJ2-7; 8 bases match TRBD1. The CDR3 has 14 residues. Trimming removed 4 bases from V and 3 bases from J; junction bases left unmatched: 5. The V gene's germline CDR1 is MNHEY and CDR2 SVGAGI. CDR3 sequence (DNA): TGTGCCAGCAGTTTAAGGACAGGGTACTACGAGCAGTACTTC. Its protein is CASSLRTGYYEQYF.

J is TRBJ2-7 and V is TRBV4-1, with TRBD1 matching over 12 bases. The junction had 5 bases not matched to a gene; V was cut back by 5 bases and J by 3 bases. The CDR3 length is 15 residues. Germline values: CDR1 MGHRA, CDR2 YSYEKL. The CDR3 coding sequence is TGCGCCAGCAGCGACCGGGACAGGGGGCACTACGAGCAGTACTTC. Translated, it gives CASSDRDRGHYEQYF.

The chain combines TRBV18 with TRBJ2-7; a weak D match, TRBD1 (6 bases). The CDR3 extends over 15 amino acids. Per the germline V gene, CDR1 is KGHSH and CDR2 is LQKENI. Trimming took off 3 bases at V and 5 bases at J, with 17 bases between the two ends. This CDR3 is CASSPQGTTPNEQYF. CDR3 DNA: TGTGCCAGCTCACCCCAAGGGACAACCCCAAACGAGCAGTACTTC.

In the case of this clone: The sample carries other DNA sequences with the same CDR3. The gene calls are TRBV4-1 and TRBJ1-4, with 8 bases lining up with TRBD1. The CDR3 is 14 residues long. Germline V lookup: CDR1 MGHRA, CDR2 YSYEKL. Trimming at V came to 5 bases and at J to 7 bases, leaving 6 bases not matched to a gene. CDR3 residues: CASSSDRGSEKLFF. Written as DNA, the CDR3 is TGCGCCAGCAGCTCCGACAGGGGAAGTGAAAAACTGTTTTTT.